This TCR beta chain was profiled in a study of CD8 T cells in Susac syndrome (dated by TCRdb to between 2019 and 2020). For the study in its entirety: Whether CD8+ T cell activation and differentiation in Susac syndrome was antigen driven was tested using repertoire sequencing. The study compared CD8+ T cell repertoire clonality among over ten healthy donors, 14 Susac syndrome patients and roughly 16 multiple sclerosis patients.

Peripheral blood CD8+ and CD4+ T cells from healthy donors, Susac syndrome patients and multiple sclerosis patients were profiled using high-throughput TCR beta sequencing. The multiple sclerosis controls were treatment-naive patients whose relapsing-remitting disease, either stable or active, fulfilled the revised McDonald criteria. Bulk CD8+ and CD4+ T cells were purified by magnetic negative isolation, whereas CD8+ TEMRA cells were enriched by FACS. Blood was collected in EDTA tubes and processed within 24 hours, with PBMCs isolated through density gradient centrifugation. PBMCs destined for TCR sequencing were cryopreserved in liquid nitrogen and later thawed in a 37 °C water bath. The sorted or isolated CD4+, CD8+ and CD8+ TEMRA cells had a purity of 90% or higher. RNA was extracted using the RNeasy kit, and about 0.5 to 1 microgram was reverse transcribed with random hexamers. The immunoSEQ multiplex PCR assay, covering 54 Vbeta and 13 Jbeta segments, was used to amplify TCR beta CDR3 regions. Bias from PCR amplification was corrected by using a synthetic template baseline for primer optimization and for computational correction. As for the original processing: Reads were annotated to V, D and J genes per IMGT and analyzed with immunoSEQ Analyzer, keeping only productive sequences. To calculate clonality, Shannon entropy was normalized by log2 of the number of productive unique sequences and then subtracted from one. For each patient and control, public and private clones were evaluated within the 100 most prevalent clones. Clones were defined as Susac-specific when absent from the healthy and MS cohorts, from roughly 1,100 published viral clones and from other ImmuneACCESS disease sequences. Through fastp at Q25 and MiXCR, TCRdb rebuilt clones from the public reads, retaining in-frame beta chains. Rows are unified per CDR3 protein, each entry keeping the most common DNA and genes. Clone size and V and J calls follow TCRdb, not the original study. The sample data list tens of thousands of distinct CDR3 sequences, and about 95% of these were observed just once. The top ten hold under 0.5% of the sample.

General study outcomes and caveats: The study acknowledged that relatively few individuals were included in the TCR sequencing and HLA analysis.

As concerns this clonotype: Its binding antigen is unknown. No qualities accompany the bases; no much larger clone lies one base away.

V sheds 5 bases and J sheds 3 bases, leaving 15 bases between their ends. The CDR3 starts with the cysteine, ends with the phenylalanine, and has 15 residues. Kept here is only the CDR3 DNA, which spans 45 bases and is read in frame from base 1. Per the germline V gene, SGHVS is the CDR1 and FNYEAQ is the CDR2. The source of this sequence is a human donor with multiple sclerosis. The rearranged segments are TRBV7-6 and TRBJ2-3, and possibly TRBD2, on 6 matching bases. Sequencing used CD8+ T cells from PBMCs. At the DNA level, the sequence is TGTGCCAGCAGCCCCGGGAGCAACGGAACAGATACGCAGTATTTT. Its translation is CASSPGSNGTDTQYF. The variable domain in full, with residues beyond the CDR3 obtained from the reference TRBV7-6 and TRBJ2-3 genes, is GAGVSQSPRYKVTKRGQDVALRCDPISGHVSLYWYRQALGQGPEFLTYFNYEAQQDKSGLPNDRFSAERPEGSISTLTIQRTEQRDSAMYRCASSPGSNGTDTQYFGPGTRLTVL.